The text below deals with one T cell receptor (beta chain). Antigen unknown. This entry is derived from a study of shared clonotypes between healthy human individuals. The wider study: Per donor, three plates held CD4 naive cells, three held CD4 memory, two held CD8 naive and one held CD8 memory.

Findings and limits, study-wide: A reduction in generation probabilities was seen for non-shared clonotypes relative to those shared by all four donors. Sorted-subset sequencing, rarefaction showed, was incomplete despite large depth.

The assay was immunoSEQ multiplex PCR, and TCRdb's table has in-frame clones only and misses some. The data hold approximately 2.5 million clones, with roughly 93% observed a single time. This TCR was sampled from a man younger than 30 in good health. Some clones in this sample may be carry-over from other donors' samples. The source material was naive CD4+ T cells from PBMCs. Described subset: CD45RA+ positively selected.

CDR3 sequence: CASSQDPRAYEQYF. CDR3 DNA sequence: TGCGCCAGCAGCCAAGATCCGAGGGCCTACGAGCAGTACTTC. The chain couples TRBV4-3 to TRBJ2-5; possible D gene TRBD2, 5 bases. The better agreement between TRBJ2-7 and the DNA end casts doubt on the J call. The length of the CDR3 is 14 residues. CDR1 LGHNA and CDR2 YSLEER come from the germline V gene.